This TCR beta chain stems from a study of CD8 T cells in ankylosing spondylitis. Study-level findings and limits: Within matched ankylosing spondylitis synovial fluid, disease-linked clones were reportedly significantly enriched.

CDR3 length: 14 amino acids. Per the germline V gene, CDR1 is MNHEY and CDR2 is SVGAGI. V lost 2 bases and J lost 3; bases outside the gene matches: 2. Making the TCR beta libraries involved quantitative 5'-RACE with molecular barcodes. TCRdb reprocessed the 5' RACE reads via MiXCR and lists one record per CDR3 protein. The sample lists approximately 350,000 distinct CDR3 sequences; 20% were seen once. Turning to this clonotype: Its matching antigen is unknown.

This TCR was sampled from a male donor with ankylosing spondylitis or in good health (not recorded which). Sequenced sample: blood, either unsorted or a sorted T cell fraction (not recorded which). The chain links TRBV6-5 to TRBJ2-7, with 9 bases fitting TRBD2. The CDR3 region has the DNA TGTGCCAGCAGTTACGCGGGGGGGCACTACGAGCAGTACTTC. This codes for CASSYAGGHYEQYF.